One sample yielded the 19 T cell receptor beta chains listed below, sequenced in a study of shared T cell receptors in the human thymus. The repertoire was sequenced with immunoSEQ multiplex PCR; TCRdb's copy has only in-frame clones and lacks some. The sample consists of 600,000 or so clones, about 87% of them appearing once. These data were also reused for a study on human thymus T cells.

Sequenced: thymocytes. Receptors were obtained from a boy under two years old with a congenital heart defect.

About this clone: This likely comes from a read error, as the CDR3 has no conserved phenylalanine or tryptophan at its end. This chain's CDR3 is CASSLGNGGTGELFL. CDR3 coding DNA: TGTGCCAGCAGTTTAGGGAACGGGGGAACCGGGGAGCTGTTTTTG. The chain carries TRBV28 and TRBJ2-2; a possible D gene is TRBD2 (6 bases). The V end was cut by 2 bases, the J end by 5 bases, with 12 bases between. The V gene's germline CDR1 is MDHEN and CDR2 SYDVKM. The CDR3 has 15 residues.

CDR3 in amino acids: CASSVGPGGDTEAFF. The CDR3 region has the DNA TGTGCCAGCAGCGTAGGTCCAGGGGGTGACACTGAAGCTTTCTTT. The chain is built from TRBV9 and TRBJ1-1; 7 bases map to TRBD1. There are 15 residues in the CDR3. After removal of 0 bases from V and 3 bases from J, the junction contained 5 bases not matched to a gene. Per the germline V gene, CDR1 is SGDLS and CDR2 is YYNGEE.

This clone was detected a few times. The chain recombines TRBV27 with TRBJ1-2; 8 nucleotides agree with TRBD1. The CDR3 covers 16 residues. The germline gives CDR1 MNHEY, CDR2 SMNVEV (reference sequence). Unmatched junction bases numbered 15, after V lost 5 bases and J lost 7 bases. CDR3 amino acids: CASSLGGDAGGRGYTF. CDR3 coding DNA: TGTGCCAGCAGTCTAGGGGGAGACGCAGGGGGCCGTGGCTACACCTTC.

The V call is TRBV19, the J call TRBJ2-1, with 9 bases identical to TRBD1. The V and J ends lost 8 bases and 4 bases, in that order; junction bases with no gene match: 6. CDR3 size: 14 residues. Per germline, CDR1 LNHDA and CDR2 SQIVND (reference sequence). This CDR3 reads CASGGTGRYNEQFF. CDR3 in DNA: TGTGCCAGTGGAGGGACAGGGAGATACAATGAGCAGTTCTTC.

This clone was recorded once. CDR3 loop: CASTATGPRKNIQYF. In DNA, the CDR3 is TGTGCCAGTACCGCAACAGGGCCGCGGAAAAACATTCAGTACTTC. The genes are TRBV19 and TRBJ2-4; tentative D call: TRBD1 (6 bases). Germline V gene sequence: CDR1 LNHDA, CDR2 SQIVND (reference sequence). V was cut by 7 bases and J by 4 bases, with 17 bases left in between. The length of the CDR3 is 15 residues.

The V call is TRBV28, the J call TRBJ2-7; TRBD1 is a possible D gene (6 bases). The germline V and J ends were trimmed by 8 bases and 2 bases, with 13 bases remaining between them. The CDR3 length is 13 residues. Germline assignment: CDR1 MDHEN and CDR2 SYDVKM. The CDR3 region has the DNA TGTGCCAGCGTCGACAGGATGACCTACGAGCAGTACTTC. This sequence encodes CASVDRMTYEQYF.

The chain links TRBV7-9 to TRBJ2-5; 7 positions match TRBD2. Germline V gene lookup returns CDR1 SEHNR and CDR2 FQNEAQ (reference sequence). This CDR3 contains 16 residues. V was clipped by 1 base and J by 5 bases; unmatched bases: 10. CDR3 in amino acids: CASSLGLAVLVETQYF. CDR3 DNA sequence: TGTGCCAGCAGCTTAGGCCTAGCGGTACTTGTGGAGACCCAGTACTTC.

V gene TRBV25-1 combines with J gene TRBJ2-1, with 7 bases lining up with TRBD2. The CDR3 runs 15 residues. Germline V gene lookup returns CDR1 MGHDK and CDR2 SYGVNS. V shed 4 bases, J shed 2 bases, and the junction held 5 bases outside the gene matches. The DNA for the CDR3 is TGTGCCAGCAGTGCCGGGGGGTTGCCCTACAATGAGCAGTTCTTC. This translates into CASSAGGLPYNEQFF.

This sequence joins TRBV5-1 and TRBJ2-7, with D possibly TRBD1 on 6 matching bases. CDR3 length equals 16 residues. The germline gives CDR1 SGHRS, CDR2 YFSETQ. V shed 5 bases and J shed 4 bases, with 22 bases lying between them. CDR3 sequence: CASRFTPGQAVYEQYF. CDR3 nucleotides: TGCGCCAGCAGATTTACACCGGGACAAGCCGTTTACGAGCAGTACTTC.

The genes are TRBV28 and TRBJ2-7; TRBD1 aligns across 9 bases. Per the germline V gene, CDR1 is MDHEN and CDR2 is SYDVKM. The V gene end was trimmed by 6 bases and the J gene end by 5 bases; junction bases not matched to a gene: 5. The CDR3 length is 13 residues. CDR3 DNA sequence: TGTGCCAGCAGCAGGGACAGGGCCCACGAGCAGTACTTC. As protein: CASSRDRAHEQYF.

V is TRBV6-1 and J is TRBJ1-4; D remains unclear. The CDR3 sequence is 15 residues long. CDR1 MNHNS and CDR2 SASEGT come from the germline V gene. V was trimmed by 4 bases and J by 0 bases, leaving 9 bases between them. The DNA for the CDR3 is TGTGCCAGCAGTGGGGCGAGGGCAACTAATGAAAAACTGTTTTTT. Translating gives CASSGARATNEKLFF.

The genes are TRBV5-1 and TRBJ2-3; 7 bases agree with TRBD1. This CDR3 comprises 17 residues. Unmatched junction bases numbered 12, after V lost 5 bases and J lost 0 bases. Germline V gives CDR1 SGHRS, CDR2 YFSETQ. The CDR3 nucleotides read TGCGCCAGCAGTTTGACGAGACAGGGTCGGAGCACAGATACGCAGTATTTT. This sequence encodes CASSLTRQGRSTDTQYF.

The chain uses TRBV5-1 and TRBJ1-3, with D possibly TRBD1 on 6 matching bases. The CDR3 runs to 16 residues. Germline-derived CDR1 and CDR2 are SGHRS and YFSETQ. Trimming took 3 bases from V and 0 from J, leaving 13 bases between them. The CDR3 nucleotides read TGCGCCAGCAGCTCTACGGGACAAGACTCTGGAAACACCATATATTTT. Translated: CASSSTGQDSGNTIYF.

The chain recombines TRBV7-9 with TRBJ2-3; 7 nucleotides match TRBD2. After removal of 2 bases from V and 3 bases from J, the junction contained 11 bases not matched to a gene. Germline V lookup: CDR1 SEHNR, CDR2 FQNEAQ (reference sequence). The CDR3 length is 17 residues. DNA for the CDR3: TGTGCCAGCAGCTTACGGGGGGTCTACGTAGTTACAGATACGCAGTATTTT. Translated, it gives CASSLRGVYVVTDTQYF.

Written as DNA, the CDR3 is TGTGCCAGCAGCCAAGCTTCGGACAGGGGATATGGCTACACCTTC. Translation: CASSQASDRGYGYTF. The chain has TRBV4-2 and TRBJ1-2, with 9 bases lining up with TRBD1. V shed 1 base, J shed 5 bases, and the junction held 5 bases outside the gene matches. The CDR3 consists of 15 residues. From germline, CDR1 is LGHNA and CDR2 YNFKEQ.

The chain uses TRBV9 and TRBJ1-4; D is unresolved. Trimming shortened V by 0 bases and J by 4 bases, and 10 bases separated the two germline ends. This CDR3 spans 15 amino acids. From germline, CDR1 is SGDLS and CDR2 YYNGEE. CDR3 DNA: TGTGCCAGCAGCGTAGATGAGAGACATAATGAAAAACTGTTTTTT. This sequence encodes CASSVDERHNEKLFF. Supplemented by reference TRBV9 and TRBJ1-4, the full variable domain reads DSGVTQTPKHLITATGQRVTLRCSPRSGDLSVYWYQQSLDQGLQFLIQYYNGEERAKGNILERFSAQQFPDLHSELNLSSLELGDSALYFCASSVDERHNEKLFFGSGTQLSVL.

The rearrangement uses TRBV28 and TRBJ2-7; 7 bases are shared with TRBD1. The CDR3 is 15 amino acids. Trimming at V came to 6 bases and at J to 5 bases, leaving 13 bases not matched to a gene. CDR1 MDHEN and CDR2 SYDVKM come from the germline V gene. The chain's CDR3 is CASRANKRGLHEQYF. The CDR3 DNA sequence: TGTGCCAGCAGGGCTAATAAGAGGGGGCTGCACGAGCAGTACTTC. Full variable domain (rest looked up from reference TRBV28 and TRBJ2-7): DVKVTQSSRYLVKRTGEKVFLECVQDMDHENMFWYRQDPGLGLRLIYFSYDVKMKEKGDIPEGYSVSREKKERFSLILESASTNQTSMYLCASRANKRGLHEQYFGPGTRLTVT.

This clone was detected once. This chain joins TRBV19 and TRBJ1-5, with a tentative D call TRBD1 (5 bases). The CDR3 is 14 amino acids. V was shortened by 3 bases and J by 5 bases, with 11 bases between the two germline ends. The germline V gene encodes CDR1 LNHDA and CDR2 SQIVND (reference sequence). CDR3 coding DNA: TGTGCCAGTAGTATGTGGTGGGGCCATCAGCCCCAGCATTTT. It codes for CASSMWWGHQPQHF.

The chain employs TRBV6-1 and TRBJ1-2, with D possibly matching TRBD1 (5 bases). V was trimmed by 0 bases and J by 4 bases, leaving 9 bases between them. In germline, CDR1 is MNHNS, CDR2 SASEGT. The CDR3 extends over 14 amino acids. Written as DNA, the CDR3 is TGTGCCAGCAGTGAAGCGGGGCAACTCTATGGCTACACCTTC. Encoded protein: CASSEAGQLYGYTF.